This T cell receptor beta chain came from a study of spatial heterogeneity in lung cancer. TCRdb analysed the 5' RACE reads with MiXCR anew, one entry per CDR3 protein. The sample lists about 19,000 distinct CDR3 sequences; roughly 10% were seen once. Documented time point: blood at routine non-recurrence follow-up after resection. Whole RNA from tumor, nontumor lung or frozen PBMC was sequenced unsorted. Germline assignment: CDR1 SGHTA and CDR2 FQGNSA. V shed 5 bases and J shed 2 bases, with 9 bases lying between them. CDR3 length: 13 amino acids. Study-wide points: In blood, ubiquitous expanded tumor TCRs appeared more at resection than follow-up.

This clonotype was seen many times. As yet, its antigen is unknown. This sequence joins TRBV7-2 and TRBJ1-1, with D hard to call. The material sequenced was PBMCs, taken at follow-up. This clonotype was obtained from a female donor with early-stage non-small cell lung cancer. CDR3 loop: CASSNGLNTEAFF. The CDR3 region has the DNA TGTGCCAGCAGCAACGGGCTCAACACTGAAGCTTTCTTT. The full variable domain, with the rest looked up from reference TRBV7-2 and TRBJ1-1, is GAGVSQSPSNKVTEKGKDVELRCDPISGHTALYWYRQSLGQGLEFLIYFQGNSAPDKSGLPSDRFSAERTGGSVSTLTIQRTQQEDSAVYLCASSNGLNTEAFFGQGTRLTVV.